Included here is one T cell receptor (beta chain) sequence, with context. Its antigen is not known. The sample originates from a study of vaccination and CD4 T cells after COVID-19. Background on the study: The convalescent population consisted of six males and four females, two of whom were of Hispanic ethnicity. No peptide, an HIV-1 Nef pool, or a CEFX pool was what each control culture received.

Per germline, CDR1 MNHEY and CDR2 SVGEGT. The CDR3 consists of 15 residues. V was clipped by 6 bases and J by 3 bases, with 17 bases between them. Treatment reported: 10-day PBMC culture with coronavirus spike peptide pools or control peptides (ViraFEST assay). The unexposed donor's CD4+ T cells were collected before the COVID-19 pandemic (2011-2018). Whenever cell numbers allowed, CD4+ T cells from unexposed donors were probed with SARS-CoV-2 S/N and four cold-coronavirus spikes. The Oncomine TCR Beta short-read assay sequenced DNA from cultured CD4+ T cells. The genomic DNA was obtained from cultured CD4+ T cells by extraction with the QIAamp micro DNA kit. Each CDR3 protein is one row after TCRdb ran MiXCR on the PCR reads. The sample contains about 10,000 distinct CDR3 sequences, roughly a third of which appear only once.

Sequencing input: CD4+ T cells from blood, cultured in vitro. The TCR was taken from a human donor in good health. This sequence joins TRBV6-2 or TRBV6-3 and TRBJ2-5, with D perhaps being TRBD1 or TRBD2 (5 bases each). CDR3 protein: CASRMRDAGKETQYF. In DNA form, the CDR3 reads TGTGCCAGCAGGATGAGGGACGCAGGGAAAGAGACCCAGTACTTC.